These T cell receptor beta chains were read from a single sample in a study of T cell responses to AZD1222 COVID-19 vaccine. Sequenced by immunoSEQ multiplex PCR; TCRdb stores in-frame clones only, minus some. The table lists about 160,000 clones, more than 85% of them singletons. This material consisted of peripheral blood, taken on day 0 of AZD1222 vaccination. The source is an adult in good health. CDR3s include the opening cysteine and the closing phenylalanine or tryptophan. A D gene is named only where the DNA matches it firmly. Some rows mark clone size as missing; the rest say once, few, many or name a class of expanded clone.

17 . . TRBJ1-2 TRBV5-1 TGCGCCAGCAGCTTGGGGTCTGCAGGGGCGCGAGGCTATGGCTACACCTTC CASSLGSAGARGYGYTF
13 . . TRBJ2-4 TRBV27 TGTGCCAGCAGGTACCAGGGGACAAACATTCAGTACTTC CASRYQGTNIQYF
15 TRBD2 . TRBJ2-5 TRBV7-2 TGTGCCAGCAGCACAGGACTAGCGGTACAAGAGACCCAGTACTTC CASSTGLAVQETQYF
15 . few TRBJ1-1 TRBV4-3 TGCGCCAGCAGCCCAGGGTTGGACGGAAACACTGAAGCTTTCTTT CASSPGLDGNTEAFF
17 . . TRBJ2-6 TRBV19 TGTGCCAGTAGTATAGGGGGGCGGTTAACTGGGGCCAACGTCCTGACTTTC CASSIGGRLTGANVLTF
14 TRBD1 . TRBJ1-2 TRBV19 TGTGCCAGTAGTATGGGGGCAGGGGGCGAAGGCTACACCTTC CASSMGAGGEGYTF
8 . . TRBJ1-5 TRBV4-1 TGTAGCAATCAGCCCCAGCATTTT CSNQPQHF
17 . . TRBJ1-3 TRBV18 TGTGCCAGCTCACCCAACGCACAGACGGGCCTTGGAAACACCATATATTTT CASSPNAQTGLGNTIYF
13 . once TRBJ2-5 TRBV4-3 TGCGCCAGCAGCCAAGTGGAGGAAGAGACCCAGTACTTC CASSQVEEETQYF
19 TRBD1 . TRBJ1-1 TRBV28 TGTGCCAGCACCGCACCTCACAGGGGACACCGCCCAGGAGACACTGAAGCTTTCTTT CASTAPHRGHRPGDTEAFF
14 . . TRBJ2-7 TRBV9 TGTGCCAGCAGCGTAGCAGGGCCCACCTACGAGCAGTACTTC CASSVAGPTYEQYF
13 . . TRBJ1-2 TRBV12-3/TRBV12-4 TGTGCCAGCAGAGCCCCGGGGACCAGCGGCTACACCTTC CASRAPGTSGYTF
16 TRBD2 . TRBJ2-7 TRBV4-1 TGCGCCAGCAGCCAAGATCAAGCGGGGGACTTCTACGAGCAGTACTTC CASSQDQAGDFYEQYF
16 TRBD2 . TRBJ2-7 TRBV4-1 TGCGCCAGCAGCCAAGAAAGGGCTAGCGGGGGCTACGAGCAGTACTTC CASSQERASGGYEQYF
14 TRBD1 . TRBJ1-5 TRBV2 TGTGCCAGCAGCAGGGGGCAAAGCAATCAGCCCCAGCATTTT CASSRGQSNQPQHF
15 . . TRBJ2-7 TRBV4-3 TGCGCCAGCAGCCTTGGATACGAATCTTCCTACGAGCAGTACTTC CASSLGYESSYEQYF
15 . . TRBJ2-7 TRBV7-2 TGTGCCAGCAGCTCTAACAGGGTGCCAGGCTACGAGCAGTACTTC CASSSNRVPGYEQYF
14 . few TRBJ2-7 TRBV5-1 TGCGCCAGCAGCTTGGCGGTTTCTGGTGGCGAGCAGTACTTC CASSLAVSGGEQYF
16 TRBD2 . TRBJ2-7 TRBV27 TGTGCCAGCAGTTTATCGGGGCTAGCGGACTCCTACGAGCAGTACTTC CASSLSGLADSYEQYF
14 TRBD1 . TRBJ1-1 TRBV7-9 TGTGCCAGCAGCTCAGGGGGACGGACAACTGAAGCTTTCTTT CASSSGGRTTEAFF
15 . . TRBJ1-5 TRBV18 TGTGCCAGCTCACCGAACGCAGGGCCCAATCAGCCCCAGCATTTT CASSPNAGPNQPQHF
13 . . TRBJ1-2 TRBV29-1 TGCAGCGTTGAATCGATGGGAAAGGGTGGCTACACCTTC CSVESMGKGGYTF
16 TRBD1 . TRBJ1-1 TRBV10-3 TGTGCCATCACCCTCGGACAGGGGGCTAAGAACACTGAAGCTTTCTTT CAITLGQGAKNTEAFF
14 . . TRBJ2-1 TRBV2 TGTGCCGGATCTTTACTGGGTTTTCTCGATGAGCAGTTCTTC CAGSLLGFLDEQFF
13 . . TRBJ2-1 TRBV12-3/TRBV12-4 TGTGCCAGCAGTTTAGCGCAAAACAATGAGCAGTTCTTC CASSLAQNNEQFF
16 . . TRBJ2-5 TRBV7-2 TGTGCCAGCAGCTTAGTGTCAGGTGCTACCCAAGAGACCCAGTACTTC CASSLVSGATQETQYF
15 . . TRBJ2-1 TRBV27 TGTGCCAGCAGACAACAGGGAAACTCCTACAATGAGCAGTTCTTC CASRQQGNSYNEQFF
13 . . TRBJ2-5 TRBV6-1 TGTGCCAGCAGTGACGGGGGACAAGAGACCCAGTACTTC CASSDGGQETQYF
14 TRBD1 . TRBJ1-2 TRBV7-3 TGTGCCAGCAGCTCCGGGACAGGCTCGGGTGGCTACACCTTC CASSSGTGSGGYTF
14 . few TRBJ2-7 TRBV6-5 TGTGCCAGCAGTTACTCCAGGAATAGCTACGAGCAGTACTTC CASSYSRNSYEQYF
18 TRBD2 . TRBJ2-1 TRBV5-1 TGCGCCAGCAGCTTGGTCACCGGGACTAGCGGAACCTACAATGAGCAGTTCTTC CASSLVTGTSGTYNEQFF
14 . . TRBJ1-6 TRBV6-1 TGTGCCAGCAGTGAGTACGACTATAATTCACCCCTCCACTTT CASSEYDYNSPLHF
19 . few TRBJ2-2 TRBV7-8 TGTGCCAGCCGTCTCATCTCGAGCTCCAGGGGATGGGACACCGGGGAGCTGTTTTTT CASRLISSSRGWDTGELFF
14 . . TRBJ2-7 TRBV7-9 TGTGCCAGCACCCACCCCGGGACTCCCTACGAGCAGTACTTC CASTHPGTPYEQYF
13 . once TRBJ2-7 TRBV5-8 TGTGCCAGCAGCTTAGACGGGACCTACGAGCAGTACTTC CASSLDGTYEQYF
15 . . TRBJ2-5 TRBV28 TGTGCCAGCAGTCCCGGACAGCTTTCCCAAGAGACCCAGTACTTC CASSPGQLSQETQYF
16 . . TRBJ1-2 TRBV19 TGTGCCAGTACCCTCGGGCCCCCCGGGTGGGACTATGGCTACACCTTC CASTLGPPGWDYGYTF
14 . . TRBJ1-1 TRBV2 TGTGCCAGCAGCGGGGGCTTTAAGGACACTGAAGCTTTCTTT CASSGGFKDTEAFF
14 . . TRBJ1-1 TRBV11-3 TGTGCCAGCAGCTTAGTATCGAAGAACACTGAAGCTTTCTTT CASSLVSKNTEAFF
14 . . TRBJ1-5 TRBV5-6 TGTGCCAGCAGCTTGGCGCGGGGTATTCAGCCCCAGCATTTT CASSLARGIQPQHF
16 TRBD2 once TRBJ2-7 TRBV3-1/TRBV3-2 TGTGCCAGCAGCCCAACTAGCGGGGACAACTCCTACGAGCAGTACTTC CASSPTSGDNSYEQYF